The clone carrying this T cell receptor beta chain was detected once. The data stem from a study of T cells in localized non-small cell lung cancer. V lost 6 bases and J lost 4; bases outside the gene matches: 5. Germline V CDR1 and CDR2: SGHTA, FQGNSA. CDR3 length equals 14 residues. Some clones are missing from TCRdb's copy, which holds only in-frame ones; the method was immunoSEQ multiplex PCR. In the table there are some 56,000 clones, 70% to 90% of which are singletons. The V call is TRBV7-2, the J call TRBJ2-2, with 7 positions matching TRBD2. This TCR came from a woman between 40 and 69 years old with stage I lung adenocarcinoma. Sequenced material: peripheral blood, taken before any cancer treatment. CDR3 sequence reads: CASRRAGTTGELFF. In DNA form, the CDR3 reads TGTGCCAGCAGGCGAGCGGGGACCACCGGGGAGCTGTTTTTT.